The 9 T cell receptor beta chains below were found in one sample sequenced in a study of cytomegalovirus exposure and HLA in healthy donors. PCR involved 60 Vbeta and 13 Jbeta primers. The method was immunoSEQ multiplex PCR; TCRdb's version includes in-frame clones alone and lacks a portion of them. The table shows around 70,000 clones, with 62% occurring only once. Sequenced input: PBMCs. The receptor source for this set is a man younger than 40 in good health and CMV-seronegative.

V is TRBV10-3 and J is TRBJ2-5; 12 bases are a match to TRBD1. Trimming cost V 5 bases and J 2 bases; bases outside gene matches: 3. CDR3 length equals 15 residues. In germline, CDR1 is ENHRY, CDR2 SYGVKD. Here the CDR3 reads CAISRDRGLQETQYF. The CDR3 DNA reads TGTGCCATCAGTCGGGACAGGGGGCTTCAAGAGACCCAGTACTTC.

The J gene is TRBJ2-6, the V gene TRBV18; D may be TRBD1 (6 bases). Per germline, CDR1 KGHSH and CDR2 LQKENI. Trimming took off 6 bases at V and 0 bases at J, with 9 bases between the two ends. The CDR3 covers 15 residues. In DNA form, the CDR3 reads TGTGCCAGCTCGCGACAGGACTCTGGGGCCAACGTCCTGACTTTC. Amino acids: CASSRQDSGANVLTF.

This clone has only a few counts. This rearrangement joins TRBV29-1 to TRBJ1-2; 12 positions agree with TRBD1. CDR3 length equals 13 residues. V shed 3 bases and J 6 bases; nucleotides not matched to a gene: 2. Looked up from germline, CDR1 is SQVTM and CDR2 is ANQGSEA. In DNA form, the CDR3 reads TGCAGCGTTGAGGGGACAGGGGGCGATGGCTACACCTTC. It yields the protein CSVEGTGGDGYTF.

The chain links TRBV10-3 to TRBJ2-7; the D gene is possibly TRBD2 (7 bases). Germline V gene sequence: CDR1 ENHRY, CDR2 SYGVKD. V shed 3 bases and J shed 0 bases, with 21 bases lying between them. The CDR3 covers 18 residues. CDR3 nucleotides: TGTGCCATCAGTGACGTCTTTAAACGGGGGGCGGCCTCCTACGAGCAGTACTTC. It specifies CAISDVFKRGAASYEQYF.

Only a few counts were recorded for this clone. This chain joins TRBV7-6 and TRBJ1-2, with 7 bases that match TRBD1. From germline, CDR1 is SGHVS and CDR2 FNYEAQ. V shed 3 bases, J shed 7 bases, and the junction held 8 bases outside the gene matches. The CDR3 consists of 14 residues. CDR3 protein: CASSLGGTVVGYTF. CDR3 DNA: TGTGCCAGCAGCTTGGGCGGGACAGTGGTTGGCTACACCTTC.

The chain uses TRBV5-1 and TRBJ1-1, with D maybe TRBD1 (6 bases). Trimming left V 3 bases short and J 0 bases short, with 12 bases between. Germline V gene lookup returns CDR1 SGHRS and CDR2 YFSETQ. CDR3 size: 15 residues. This CDR3 is CASSSWGQVNTEAFF. The CDR3 nucleotides read TGCGCCAGCAGCTCCTGGGGACAAGTGAACACTGAAGCTTTCTTT.

CDR3 nucleotides: TGTGCCTGGAACAGGGGGCTGGGAGAGACCCAGTACTTC. This codes for CAWNRGLGETQYF. The chain joins TRBV30 to TRBJ2-5, with 9 bases aligning to TRBD1. Trimming at V came to 4 bases and at J to 4 bases, leaving 4 bases not matched to a gene. The CDR3 runs 13 residues. Germline V CDR1 and CDR2: GTSNPN, SVGIG (reference sequence).

In its sample, this clone was seen once. The CDR3 DNA reads as TGCGCCAGCAGCGCAGGTGGGACAGAAAATTCACCCCTCCACTTT. This translates into CASSAGGTENSPLHF. The chain combines TRBV5-1 with TRBJ1-6; TRBD1 aligns across 7 bases. The CDR3 consists of 15 residues. CDR1 is SGHRS and CDR2 is YFSETQ in the germline V gene. Germline trimming cut 4 bases from V and 7 bases from J; bases unmatched to any gene: 8.

In its sample, this clone was seen a few times. The rearrangement uses TRBV11-2 and TRBJ2-3; D unresolved. Looked up from germline, CDR1 is SGHAT and CDR2 is FQNNGV. Trimming took 1 base from V and 0 from J, leaving 11 bases between them. The CDR3 has 16 amino acids. This chain's CDR3 is CASSLGLAPSTDTQYF. The CDR3 DNA sequence: TGTGCCAGCAGCTTAGGTTTAGCCCCCAGCACAGATACGCAGTATTTT. Drawing the rest from reference TRBV11-2 and TRBJ2-3, the complete variable domain is EAGVAQSPRYKIIEKRQSVAFWCNPISGHATLYWYQQILGQGPKLLIQFQNNGVVDDSQLPKDRFSAERLKGVDSTLKIQPAKLEDSAVYLCASSLGLAPSTDTQYFGPGTRLTVL.